This T cell receptor (beta chain) was retrieved from a study of cytomegalovirus exposure and HLA in healthy donors. Looking at the study overall: Early released data comprised 75 million to 100 million unique TCRs from HLA-typed donors. Study-wide results and caveats: A later analysis by the authors found several of the most significant clusters apparently linked to common viral pathogens.

The CDR3 is 15 amino acids. V was cut by 0 bases and J by 2 bases, with 11 bases left in between. Looked up from germline, CDR1 is SGDLS and CDR2 is YYNGEE. Researchers ran the PCR with 60 Vbeta and 13 Jbeta primers. Repertoires were generated with immunoSEQ multiplex PCR, while TCRdb's copy carries only in-frame clones and drops some. The sample yields tens of thousands of clones, about 79% seen once. Concerning this clone: No antigen is known for it.

The gene calls are TRBV9 and TRBJ2-5; weak D call: TRBD1 (6 bases). The source is a man in his 70s in good health and CMV-seropositive. Material: PBMCs. The CDR3 protein is CASSVAGQLQETQYF. The CDR3 region has the DNA TGTGCCAGCAGCGTAGCTGGACAGCTACAAGAGACCCAGTACTTC. Combining the CDR3 with reference TRBV9 and TRBJ2-5 gives the whole variable domain DSGVTQTPKHLITATGQRVTLRCSPRSGDLSVYWYQQSLDQGLQFLIQYYNGEERAKGNILERFSAQQFPDLHSELNLSSLELGDSALYFCASSVAGQLQETQYFGPGTRLLVL.